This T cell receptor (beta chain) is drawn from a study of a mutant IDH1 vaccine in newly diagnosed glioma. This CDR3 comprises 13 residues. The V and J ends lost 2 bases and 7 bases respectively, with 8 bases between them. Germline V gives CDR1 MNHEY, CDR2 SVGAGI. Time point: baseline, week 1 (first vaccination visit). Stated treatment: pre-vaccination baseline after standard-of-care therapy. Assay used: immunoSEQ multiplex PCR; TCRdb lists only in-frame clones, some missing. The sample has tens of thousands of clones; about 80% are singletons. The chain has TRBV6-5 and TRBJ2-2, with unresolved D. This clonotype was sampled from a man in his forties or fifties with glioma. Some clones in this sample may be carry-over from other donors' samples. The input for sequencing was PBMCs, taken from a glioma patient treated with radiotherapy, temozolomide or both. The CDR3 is CASSYRHYGELFF. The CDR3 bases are TGTGCCAGCAGTTACAGACATTACGGGGAGCTGTTTTTT.